This entry is about one T cell receptor beta chain. Its specificity is unknown. Trimming took off 4 bases at V and 0 bases at J, with 7 bases between the two ends. Germline V gives CDR1 LNHNV, CDR2 YYDKDF (reference sequence). This CDR3 contains 14 residues. Clones were sequenced by immunoSEQ multiplex PCR, and TCRdb holds only the in-frame ones, with some missing. Seen here are about 360,000 clones, 75% to 90% observed once, and the top ten hold roughly 0.82%. This sample was included in a study of cytomegalovirus exposure and HLA in healthy donors. Study conclusions and caveats: Confirmation was obtained in vitro that three CMV-associated chains are specific for CMV antigens.

Sequencing was done on a sample of PBMCs. This chain uses TRBV15 with TRBJ1-3; D ambiguous. The sequence was obtained from a woman aged 18-35 years in good health and CMV-seronegative. Here the CDR3 reads CATSTRISGNTIYF. In nucleotides, the CDR3 is TGTGCCACCAGCACTAGGATCTCTGGAAACACCATATATTTT.